This T cell receptor (beta chain) came from a study of beta chain features in type 1 diabetes. On this clone itself: The antigen is unknown.

Notes on the study in general: Type 1 diabetes patients had TCRB CDR3s that were shorter (moderately but significantly so) in all four CD4+ subsets.

Expressed TCRB transcripts got sequenced, as all isolated RNA was reverse transcribed. Assay: immunoSEQ multiplex PCR; the TCRdb copy retains only in-frame clones and omits some. The top ten hold 0.019% of the sample, which has some 250,000 clones, about 15% seen once. Sequenced: naive CD4+ T cells from blood. This sequence was found in a man younger than 40 with type 1 diabetes.

CDR3 sequence (DNA): TGTGCCACCAGCAGAGATTTAACAGGGACCTACAATGAGCAGTTCTTC. Translated, it gives CATSRDLTGTYNEQFF. The J gene is TRBJ2-1, the V gene TRBV15, with a tentative D call TRBD1 (6 bases). Deletions cut 0 bases from V and 2 bases from J, with 11 bases between. CDR3 size: 16 residues. The germline V gene has CDR1 LNHNV and CDR2 YYDKDF (reference sequence). Drawing the rest from reference TRBV15 and TRBJ2-1, the complete variable domain is DAMVIQNPRYQVTQFGKPVTLSCSQTLNHNVMYWYQQKSSQAPKLLFHYYDKDFNNEADTPDNFQSRRPNTSFCFLDIRSPGLGDTAMYLCATSRDLTGTYNEQFFGPGTRLTVL.